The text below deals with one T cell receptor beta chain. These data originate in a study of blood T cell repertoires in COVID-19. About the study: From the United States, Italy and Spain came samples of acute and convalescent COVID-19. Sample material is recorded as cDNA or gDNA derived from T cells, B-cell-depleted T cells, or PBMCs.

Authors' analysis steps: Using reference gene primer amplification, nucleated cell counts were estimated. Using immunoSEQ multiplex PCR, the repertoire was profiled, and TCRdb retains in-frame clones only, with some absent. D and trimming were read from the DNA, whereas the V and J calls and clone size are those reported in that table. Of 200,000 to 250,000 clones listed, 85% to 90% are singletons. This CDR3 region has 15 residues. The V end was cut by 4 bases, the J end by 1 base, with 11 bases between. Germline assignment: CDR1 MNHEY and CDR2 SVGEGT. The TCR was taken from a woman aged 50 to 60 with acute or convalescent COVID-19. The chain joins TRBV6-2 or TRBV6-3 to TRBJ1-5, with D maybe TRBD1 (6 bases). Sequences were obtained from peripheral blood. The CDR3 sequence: CASSFNQGSNQPQHF. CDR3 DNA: TGTGCCAGCAGTTTCAACCAGGGGAGCAATCAGCCCCAGCATTTT.